This T cell receptor beta chain was identified during a study of shared clonotypes between healthy human individuals. Positive CCR7 selection of CD45RO-negative cells yielded the naive CD8 cells, and terminally differentiated effector memory CD45RA+ cells were excluded. A note on this clone: Distinct nucleotide sequences in the sample also encode this CDR3.

Sequencing was performed with immunoSEQ multiplex PCR; in TCRdb, only in-frame clones are kept and a portion is missing. The sample carries nearly 2 million clones, over 85% recorded once. Germline V gene data show CDR1 as MGHRA and CDR2 as YSYEKL. CDR3 length: 12 amino acids. The V end was cut by 3 bases, the J end by 6 bases, with 7 bases between. The chain employs TRBV4-1 and TRBJ2-3; the D is unclear. The TCR sequence derives from a young man in good health. Sequencing input: naive CD8+ T cells sorted from blood. Here the CDR3 reads CASSQGWDTQYF. The CDR3 nucleotides read TGCGCCAGCAGCCAGGGCTGGGATACGCAGTATTTT.